Sequencing of this T cell receptor beta chain was carried out in a study of blood T cells in healthy people across ages. The donors, all healthy, were Caucasians living in Russia, aged roughly 6 to 100. General study results and limits: Higher diversity, along with more naive CD4+ cells, distinguished long-lived donors from aged donors.

Concerning this clonotype itself: As yet, its antigen is unknown.

With V trimmed by 5 bases and J by 7 bases, 11 bases remained unmatched. This CDR3 is 16 amino acids long. Primers used in a second PCR of about 6 to 11 cycles were a sample-barcoded 5' primer and a J-beta primer mix. TCRdb ran MiXCR on the 5' RACE reads and lists one entry per CDR3 protein. The sample includes 1.5 million to 2 million distinct CDR3 sequences, around 42% seen only once; the top ten take about 23%. The specimen was blood. The receptor was isolated from a human donor in good health. The rearrangement joins TRBV12-3 or TRBV12-4 to TRBJ2-1; 10 bases fit TRBD1. CDR3 coding DNA: TGTGCCAGCAGTGCCCGGGACAGGGGTTGGTTAAATGAGCAGTTCTTC. Protein sequence: CASSARDRGWLNEQFF.